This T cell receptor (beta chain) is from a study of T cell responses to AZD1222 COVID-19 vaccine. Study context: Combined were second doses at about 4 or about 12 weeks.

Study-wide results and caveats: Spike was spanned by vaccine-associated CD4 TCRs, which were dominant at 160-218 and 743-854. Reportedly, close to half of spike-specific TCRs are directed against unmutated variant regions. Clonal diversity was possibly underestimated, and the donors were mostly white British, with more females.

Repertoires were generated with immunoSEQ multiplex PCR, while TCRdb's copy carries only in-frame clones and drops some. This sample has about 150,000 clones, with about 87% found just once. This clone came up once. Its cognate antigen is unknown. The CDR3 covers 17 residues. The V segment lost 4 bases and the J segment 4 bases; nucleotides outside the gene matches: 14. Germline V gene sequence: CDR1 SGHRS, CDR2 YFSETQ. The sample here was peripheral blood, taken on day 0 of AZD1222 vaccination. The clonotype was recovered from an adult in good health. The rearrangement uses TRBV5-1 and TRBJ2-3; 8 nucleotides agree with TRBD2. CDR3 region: CASSLRVGSGVADTQYF. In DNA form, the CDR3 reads TGCGCCAGCAGCCTCCGGGTTGGTAGCGGGGTCGCAGATACGCAGTATTTT.